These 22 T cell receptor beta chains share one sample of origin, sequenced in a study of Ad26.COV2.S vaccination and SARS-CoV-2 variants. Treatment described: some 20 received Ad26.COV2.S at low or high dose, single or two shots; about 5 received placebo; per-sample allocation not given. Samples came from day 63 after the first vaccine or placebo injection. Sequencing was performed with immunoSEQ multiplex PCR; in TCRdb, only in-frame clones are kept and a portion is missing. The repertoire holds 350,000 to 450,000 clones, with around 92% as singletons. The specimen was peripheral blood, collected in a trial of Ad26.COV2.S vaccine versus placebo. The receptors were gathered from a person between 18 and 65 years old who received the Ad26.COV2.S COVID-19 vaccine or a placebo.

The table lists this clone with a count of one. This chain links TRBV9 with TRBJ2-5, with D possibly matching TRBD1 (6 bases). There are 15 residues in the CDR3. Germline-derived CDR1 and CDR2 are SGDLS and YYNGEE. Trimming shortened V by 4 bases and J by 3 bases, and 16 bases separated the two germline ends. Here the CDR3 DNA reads TGTGCCAGCAGCAGAGGGGGTGCCTTGGAAGAGACCCAGTACTTC. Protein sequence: CASSRGGALEETQYF.

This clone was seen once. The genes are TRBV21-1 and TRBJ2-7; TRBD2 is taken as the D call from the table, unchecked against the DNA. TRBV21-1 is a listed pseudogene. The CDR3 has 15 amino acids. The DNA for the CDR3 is TGTGCCAGCAGCAAAGTCGCCGGTCTGTCCTACGAGCAGTACTTC. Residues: CASSKVAGLSYEQYF.

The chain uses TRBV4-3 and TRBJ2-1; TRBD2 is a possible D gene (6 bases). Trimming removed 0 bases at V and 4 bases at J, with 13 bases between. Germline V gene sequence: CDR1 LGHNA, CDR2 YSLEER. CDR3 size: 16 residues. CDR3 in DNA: TGCGCCAGCAGCCAAGATCGGGGGAAATGGTACAATGAGCAGTTCTTC. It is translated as CASSQDRGKWYNEQFF.

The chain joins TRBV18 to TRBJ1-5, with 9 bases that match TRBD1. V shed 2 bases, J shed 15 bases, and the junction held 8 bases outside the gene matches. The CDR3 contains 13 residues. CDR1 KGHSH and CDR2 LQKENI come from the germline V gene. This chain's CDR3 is CASSPTGQGEGHF. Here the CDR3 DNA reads TGTGCCAGCTCACCAACGGGACAGGGCGAAGGGCATTTT. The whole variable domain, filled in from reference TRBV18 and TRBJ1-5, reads NAGVMQNPRHLVRRRGQEARLRCSPMKGHSHVYWYRQLPEEGLKFMVYLQKENIIDESGMPKERFSAEFPKEGPSILRIQQVVRGDSAAYFCASSPTGQGEGHFGDGTRLSIL.

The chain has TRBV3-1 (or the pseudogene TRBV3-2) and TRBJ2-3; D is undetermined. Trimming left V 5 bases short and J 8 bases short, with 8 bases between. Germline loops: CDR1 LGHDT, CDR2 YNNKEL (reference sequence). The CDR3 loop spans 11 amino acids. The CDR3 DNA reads TGTGCCAGCAGCAAAGGTATTACGCAGTATTTT. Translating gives CASSKGITQYF.

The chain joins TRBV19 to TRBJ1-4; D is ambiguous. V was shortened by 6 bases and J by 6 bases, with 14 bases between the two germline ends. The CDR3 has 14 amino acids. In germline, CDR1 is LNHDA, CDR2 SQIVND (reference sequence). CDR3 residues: CASRNRGRDEKLFF. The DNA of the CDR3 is TGTGCCAGTAGAAATAGAGGTCGGGATGAAAAACTGTTTTTT.

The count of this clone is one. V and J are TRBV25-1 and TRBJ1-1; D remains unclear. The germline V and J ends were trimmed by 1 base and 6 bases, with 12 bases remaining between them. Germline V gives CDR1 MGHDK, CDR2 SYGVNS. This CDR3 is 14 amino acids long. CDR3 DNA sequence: TGTGCCAGCAGTGAATTTGCGGGAGTAGCTGAAGCTTTCTTT. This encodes CASSEFAGVAEAFF.

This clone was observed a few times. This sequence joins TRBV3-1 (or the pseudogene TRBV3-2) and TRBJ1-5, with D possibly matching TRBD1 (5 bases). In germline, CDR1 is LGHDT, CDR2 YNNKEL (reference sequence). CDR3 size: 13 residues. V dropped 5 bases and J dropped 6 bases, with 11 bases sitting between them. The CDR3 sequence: CASSTRDLQPQHF. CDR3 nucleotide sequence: TGTGCCAGCAGCACCCGGGACCTTCAGCCCCAGCATTTT.

CDR3 coding DNA: TGTGCCTGGAGTTCACCAGGGGGCTTTAACACTGAAGCTTTCTTT. Translated, it gives CAWSSPGGFNTEAFF. This rearrangement joins TRBV30 to TRBJ1-1; TRBD1 matches at 8 bases. CDR1 and CDR2 from the germline V gene are GTSNPN and SVGIG (reference sequence). The junction had 7 bases not matched to a gene; V was cut back by 2 bases and J by 2 bases. This CDR3 contains 15 residues.

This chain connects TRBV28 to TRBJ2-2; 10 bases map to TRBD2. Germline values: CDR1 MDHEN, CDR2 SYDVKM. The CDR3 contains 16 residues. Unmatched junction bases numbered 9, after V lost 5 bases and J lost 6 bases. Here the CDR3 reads CASSNSGGLYPGELFF. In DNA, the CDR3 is TGTGCCAGCAGTAATAGCGGGGGGCTATATCCCGGGGAGCTGTTTTTT.

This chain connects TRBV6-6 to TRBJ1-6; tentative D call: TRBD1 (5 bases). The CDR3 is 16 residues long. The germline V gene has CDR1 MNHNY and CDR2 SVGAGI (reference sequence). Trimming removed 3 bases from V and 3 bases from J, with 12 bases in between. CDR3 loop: CASSYQLQGYNSPLHF. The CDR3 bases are TGTGCCAGCAGTTATCAGTTGCAGGGCTATAATTCACCCCTCCACTTT.

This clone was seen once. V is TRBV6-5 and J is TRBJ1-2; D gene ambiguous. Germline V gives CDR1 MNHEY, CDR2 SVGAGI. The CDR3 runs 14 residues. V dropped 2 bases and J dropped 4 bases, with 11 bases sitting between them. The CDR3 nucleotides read TGTGCCAGCAGTTACGAGACTGCGGGCTATGGCTACACCTTC. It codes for CASSYETAGYGYTF.

The CDR3 nucleotides read TGTGCCAGCAGTTGGACCCCGATGGAGAACACTGAAGCTTTCTTT. As protein: CASSWTPMENTEAFF. The chain couples TRBV6-5 to TRBJ1-1, with D hard to call. This CDR3 has 15 amino acids. The germline gives CDR1 MNHEY, CDR2 SVGAGI. Trimming left V 4 bases short and J 1 base short, with 13 bases between.

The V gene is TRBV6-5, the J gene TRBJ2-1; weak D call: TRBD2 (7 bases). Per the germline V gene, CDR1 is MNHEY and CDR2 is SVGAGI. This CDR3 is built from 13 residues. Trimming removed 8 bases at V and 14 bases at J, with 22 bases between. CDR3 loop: CASSPGGGWEEFF. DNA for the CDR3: TGTGCCAGCTCCCCGGGGGGCGGATGGGAGGAGTTCTTC.

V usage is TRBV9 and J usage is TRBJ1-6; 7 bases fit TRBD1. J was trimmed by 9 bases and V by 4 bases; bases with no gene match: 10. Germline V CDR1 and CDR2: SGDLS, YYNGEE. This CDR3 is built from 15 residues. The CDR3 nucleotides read TGTGCCAGCAGCATTGGACAGGCCCAACCTTCACCCCTCCACTTT. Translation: CASSIGQAQPSPLHF.

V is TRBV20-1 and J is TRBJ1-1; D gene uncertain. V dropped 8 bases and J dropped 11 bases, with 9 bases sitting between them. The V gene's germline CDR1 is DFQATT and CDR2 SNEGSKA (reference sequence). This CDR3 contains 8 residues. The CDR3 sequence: CSPADAFF. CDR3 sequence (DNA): TGCAGTCCCGCCGACGCTTTCTTT.

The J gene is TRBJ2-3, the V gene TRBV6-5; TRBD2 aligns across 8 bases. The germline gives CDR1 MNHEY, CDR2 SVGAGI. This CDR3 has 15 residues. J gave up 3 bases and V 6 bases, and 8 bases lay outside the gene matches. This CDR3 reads CASRPGLDRTDTQYF. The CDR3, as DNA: TGTGCCAGCAGACCGGGACTAGACCGTACAGATACGCAGTATTTT.

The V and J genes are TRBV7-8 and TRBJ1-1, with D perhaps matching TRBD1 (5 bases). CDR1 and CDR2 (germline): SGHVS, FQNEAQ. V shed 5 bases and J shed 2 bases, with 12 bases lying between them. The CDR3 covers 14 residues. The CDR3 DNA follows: TGTGCCAGCAGCCGAGGGGACGGAAACACTGAAGCTTTCTTT. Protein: CASSRGDGNTEAFF.

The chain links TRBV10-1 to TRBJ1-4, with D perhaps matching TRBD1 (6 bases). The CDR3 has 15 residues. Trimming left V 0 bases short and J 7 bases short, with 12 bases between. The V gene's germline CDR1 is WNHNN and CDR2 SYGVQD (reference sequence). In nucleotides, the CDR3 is TGCGCCAGCAGTGAGTCGGCAGGGGCAGGTGAAAAACTGTTTTTT. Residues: CASSESAGAGEKLFF.

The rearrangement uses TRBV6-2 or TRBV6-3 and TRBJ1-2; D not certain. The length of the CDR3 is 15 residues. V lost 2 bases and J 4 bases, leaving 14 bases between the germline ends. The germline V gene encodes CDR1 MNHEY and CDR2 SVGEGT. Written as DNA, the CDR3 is TGTGCCAGCAGTTACCTTTTGGGCAGAACCTATGGCTACACCTTC. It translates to CASSYLLGRTYGYTF.

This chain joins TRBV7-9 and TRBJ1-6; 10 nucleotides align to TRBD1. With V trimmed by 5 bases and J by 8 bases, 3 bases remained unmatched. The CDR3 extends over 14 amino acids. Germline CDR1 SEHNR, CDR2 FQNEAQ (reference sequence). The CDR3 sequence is CASSQGQGYSPLHF. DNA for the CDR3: TGTGCCAGCAGCCAGGGACAGGGGTATTCACCCCTCCACTTT.

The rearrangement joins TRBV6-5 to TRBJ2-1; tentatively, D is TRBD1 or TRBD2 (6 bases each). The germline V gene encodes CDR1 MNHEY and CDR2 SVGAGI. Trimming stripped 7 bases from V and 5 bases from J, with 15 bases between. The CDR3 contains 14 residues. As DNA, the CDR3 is TGTGCCAGCACCCGGGGGCGACTGGACAATGAGCAGTTCTTC. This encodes CASTRGRLDNEQFF.